This T cell receptor beta chain was obtained from a study of neurological immune-mediated disorders. J gave up 2 bases and V 4 bases, and 6 bases lay outside the gene matches. Looked up from germline, CDR1 is DFQATT and CDR2 is SNEGSKA (reference sequence). This CDR3 has 14 residues. Whole-study results and caveats: The most TCR clonal expansion was seen in HTLV-1-associated myelopathy, and the least was seen in multiple sclerosis, which fell below healthy controls.

Many counts were recorded for this clonotype. What it recognizes is unknown. Healthy controls were blood bank volunteers in Maryland, USA. TCRdb re-analysed the 5' RACE reads in MiXCR, keeping a single row per CDR3 protein. Of about 28,000 distinct CDR3 sequences detected, around 10% appear once; the ten largest clones hold 5.8%. This clonotype originated in a woman between 55 and 75 years old in good health. The chain carries TRBV20-1 and TRBJ2-5, with 8 bases lining up with TRBD2. The sequenced material came from PBMCs. The CDR3 region is CSANLLAVQETQYF. The CDR3 coding sequence is TGCAGTGCTAATTTACTAGCGGTACAAGAGACCCAGTACTTC.